Listed here is a single T cell receptor (beta chain). Its antigen is still unknown. This sample is part of a study of cytomegalovirus exposure and HLA in healthy donors. Study conclusions and caveats: It was in a later analysis that TCR association rates were seen to vary by HLA locus, highest for DRB1 and lowest for HLA-C.

The germline CDR1 and CDR2 sequences are SQVTM and ANQGSEA. V trimming: 2 bases; J trimming: 3 bases; junction bases outside the gene matches: 10. The CDR3 totals 16 residues. Use of 60 Vbeta and 13 Jbeta primers characterized the PCR. Assay used: immunoSEQ multiplex PCR; TCRdb lists only in-frame clones, some missing. The sample consists of about 170,000 clones, 82% of them appearing once. Healthy donors of bone marrow made up the group. These donors counted as nominally healthy when sampled, but unrecorded immune exposures were likely. The chain has TRBV29-1 and TRBJ2-4; 7 bases align to TRBD1. Sequenced input: PBMCs. The sequence derives from a male donor in good health and CMV-seronegative. The CDR3 DNA reads as TGCAGCGTTGAACTTCGCGACAGGGTAGGCAAAAACATTCAGTACTTC. This codes for CSVELRDRVGKNIQYF.